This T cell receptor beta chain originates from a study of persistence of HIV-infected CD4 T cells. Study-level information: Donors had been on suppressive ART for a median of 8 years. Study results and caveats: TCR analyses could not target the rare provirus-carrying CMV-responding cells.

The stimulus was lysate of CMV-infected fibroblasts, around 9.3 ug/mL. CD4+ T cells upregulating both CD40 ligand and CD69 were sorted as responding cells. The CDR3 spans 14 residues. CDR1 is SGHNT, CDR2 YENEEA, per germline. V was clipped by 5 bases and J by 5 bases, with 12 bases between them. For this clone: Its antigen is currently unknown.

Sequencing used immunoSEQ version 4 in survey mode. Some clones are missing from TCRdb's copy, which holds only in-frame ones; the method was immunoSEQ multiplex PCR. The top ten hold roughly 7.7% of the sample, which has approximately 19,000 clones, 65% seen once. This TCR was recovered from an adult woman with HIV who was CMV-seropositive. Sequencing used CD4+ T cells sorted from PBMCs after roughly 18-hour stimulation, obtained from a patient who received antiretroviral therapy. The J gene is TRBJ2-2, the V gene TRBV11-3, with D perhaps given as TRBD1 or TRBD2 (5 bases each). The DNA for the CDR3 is TGTGCCAGCAGCAGTACTAGGGGAACCGGGGAGCTGTTTTTT. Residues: CASSSTRGTGELFF.